A selection of T cell receptor beta chains follows, all from one sample in a study of cytomegalovirus exposure and HLA in healthy donors. Data came from immunoSEQ multiplex PCR; TCRdb stores just in-frame clones and leaves some out. The data hold approximately 100,000 clones, with 60% to 80% observed a single time. The sequenced sample consisted of PBMCs. The receptors were gathered from a man aged 55 to 70 in good health and CMV-seropositive. Both conserved end residues are part of each CDR3.

j_call: TRBJ2-1; v_call: TRBV13; cdr3_aa: CASSAPLGLALPNEQFF
j_call: TRBJ1-2; v_call: TRBV2; cdr3_aa: CASRAGVNRPGSYGYTF
j_call: TRBJ1-4; v_call: TRBV2; cdr3_aa: CASSARDSALINEKLFF
j_call: TRBJ2-2; v_call: TRBV23-1; cdr3_aa: CAPHTGELFF
j_call: TRBJ1-2; v_call: TRBV12-1; cdr3_aa: CASSFGGVRGASGYTF
j_call: TRBJ2-3; v_call: TRBV4-1; cdr3_aa: CASSQALGGGTDTQYF
j_call: TRBJ2-1; v_call: TRBV27; cdr3_aa: CAARAGGTYNEQFF
j_call: TRBJ2-3; v_call: TRBV30; cdr3_aa: CAWSVRQSDTQYF
j_call: TRBJ2-3; v_call: TRBV5-1; cdr3_aa: CASSLPGTSTDTQYF
j_call: TRBJ1-2; v_call: TRBV7-9; cdr3_aa: CASSFGQVYGYTF
j_call: TRBJ2-3; v_call: TRBV15; cdr3_aa: CATSRTTSGGPDTQYF
j_call: TRBJ1-5; v_call: TRBV2; cdr3_aa: CASAGGVYQPQHF
j_call: TRBJ2-7; v_call: TRBV10-3; cdr3_aa: CAIRWGTDSYEQYF
j_call: TRBJ1-1; v_call: TRBV7-2; cdr3_aa: CASSLILNTEAFF
j_call: TRBJ2-3; v_call: TRBV2; cdr3_aa: CASTLTGTVTSTDTQYF
j_call: TRBJ2-7; v_call: TRBV27; cdr3_aa: CASSPLGGRREQYF
j_call: TRBJ1-2; v_call: TRBV5-4; cdr3_aa: CASSWDRESYGYTF
j_call: TRBJ1-1; v_call: TRBV9; cdr3_aa: CASSAQDTEAFF
j_call: .; v_call: TRBV7-2; cdr3_aa: CASSLYRQGGYEQYF
j_call: TRBJ2-5; v_call: TRBV6-6; cdr3_aa: CAGSLYQETQYF
j_call: TRBJ1-3; v_call: TRBV6-5; cdr3_aa: CASSYVGADTIYF
j_call: TRBJ1-5; v_call: TRBV28; cdr3_aa: CASSEGYYSNQPQHF
j_call: TRBJ2-1; v_call: TRBV7-8; cdr3_aa: CASSLGTSGGTRLFF
j_call: TRBJ2-1; v_call: TRBV5-1; cdr3_aa: CASSREFAGGYNEQFF